This entry lists 19 T cell receptor beta chains sequenced from one sample in a study of CD8 T cells in Susac syndrome. After extraction with the RNeasy kit, about 0.5 to 1 ug of the RNA was reverse transcribed using random hexamers. TCRdb independently ran MiXCR on the immunoSEQ multiplex PCR reads; one entry per CDR3 protein. The repertoire has approximately 130,000 distinct CDR3 sequences, approximately 94% of them found once; the top ten carry 0.095% to 0.1%. Material: CD4+ T cells from PBMCs. The receptors derive from a human donor in good health.

This chain connects TRBV6-2 or TRBV6-3 to TRBJ2-2; TRBD2 aligns across 9 bases. The CDR3 extends over 17 amino acids. V gave up 5 bases and J gave up 5 bases; unmatched junction bases: 12. Germline CDR1 reads MNHEY; CDR2 reads SVGEGT. CDR3 residues: CASSKSIFLAGTGELFF. CDR3 nucleotides: TGTGCCAGCAGTAAATCGATTTTTCTAGCGGGGACCGGGGAGCTGTTTTTT.

This chain uses TRBV7-8 with TRBJ2-4; 12 bases agree with TRBD2. The J segment lost 4 bases and the V segment lost 2 bases, leaving 9 bases of the junction unmatched. CDR1 and CDR2 (germline): SGHVS, FQNEAQ. The CDR3 covers 18 residues. Written as DNA, the CDR3 is TGTGCCAGCAGCTTACTACTAGCGGGAGGCTCGGGGAAAAACATTCAGTACTTC. Encoded protein: CASSLLLAGGSGKNIQYF.

The CDR3 reads CASSPGASTDTQYF. The CDR3 nucleotides read TGTGCCAGCAGCCCTGGGGCTAGCACAGATACGCAGTATTTT. This chain links TRBV7-3 with TRBJ2-3, with D maybe TRBD1 (5 bases). The CDR3 is 14 amino acids. Germline assignment: CDR1 SGHTA and CDR2 FQGTGA. Trimming stripped 5 bases from V and 0 bases from J, with 9 bases between.

The chain links TRBV9 to TRBJ2-3; 10 nucleotides align to TRBD1. CDR1 SGDLS and CDR2 YYNGEE come from the germline V gene. The CDR3 spans 16 residues. After removal of 4 bases from V and 2 bases from J, the junction contained 7 bases not matched to a gene. The CDR3 spells CASSLDRGPSTDTQYF. Written as DNA, the CDR3 is TGTGCCAGCAGCCTCGACAGGGGGCCGTCCACAGATACGCAGTATTTT.

The chain links TRBV18 to TRBJ2-1; D might be TRBD2 (6 bases). The CDR3 length is 13 residues. Germline CDR1 and CDR2: KGHSH and LQKENI. The ends were cut back, 3 bases at V and 8 bases at J, with 11 bases in the middle. The CDR3 sequence: CASSPSPGDEQFF. DNA for the CDR3: TGTGCCAGCTCACCCTCTCCGGGGGATGAGCAGTTCTTC.

This chain joins TRBV20-1 and TRBJ2-5, with 13 bases identical to TRBD2. Germline CDR1 DFQATT, CDR2 SNEGSKA (reference sequence). The CDR3 runs 14 residues. CDR3 nucleotide sequence: TGCACCCCGAGGGGACTAGCGGGACAAGAGACCCAGTACTTC. Its protein is CTPRGLAGQETQYF.

This clonotype was seen just once. The V call is TRBV11-3, the J call TRBJ2-7; D uncertain. The germline V gene has CDR1 SGHNT and CDR2 YENEEA. Deletions cut 2 bases from V and 1 base from J, with 9 bases between. This CDR3 region has 14 residues. The CDR3 bases are TGTGCCAGCAGCTTATCGGCAGGATCCTACGAGCAGTACTTC. It specifies CASSLSAGSYEQYF.

This chain joins TRBV28 and TRBJ2-7; D is possibly TRBD1 or TRBD2 (5 bases each). The CDR3 is 14 amino acids. Germline CDR1 and CDR2: MDHEN and SYDVKM. Deletions cut 6 bases from V and 4 bases from J, with 16 bases between. CDR3 in amino acids: CASRRQRGLYEQYF. CDR3 DNA sequence: TGTGCCAGCAGGAGACAGAGAGGGCTGTACGAGCAGTACTTC.

The chain is built from TRBV20-1 and TRBJ2-7; D gene unclear. V was clipped by 5 bases and J by 0 bases, with 17 bases between them. Germline V gene lookup returns CDR1 DFQATT and CDR2 SNEGSKA (reference sequence). This CDR3 is built from 15 residues. CDR3 coding DNA: TGCAGTGCTCATGGAACGACGACCCTCTCCTACGAGCAGTACTTC. This codes for CSAHGTTTLSYEQYF.

The rearrangement links TRBV3-1 to TRBJ2-1; the D is unclear. Per the germline V gene, CDR1 is LGHDT and CDR2 is YNNKEL (reference sequence). CDR3 length: 15 amino acids. V was clipped by 1 base and J by 6 bases, with 13 bases between them. The CDR3 DNA is TGTGCCAGCAGCCAAGGGGGATACGTCCGCAATGAGCAGTTCTTC. Its translation: CASSQGGYVRNEQFF.

This clonotype showed up just once. The chain couples TRBV19 to TRBJ2-5; 7 positions agree with TRBD2. With 5 bases clipped from V and 5 bases from J, the junction kept 14 bases outside the gene matches. Per germline, CDR1 LNHDA and CDR2 SQIVND (reference sequence). This CDR3 contains 16 residues. Written as DNA, the CDR3 is TGTGCCAGTAGTTCGCGGCTAGCGGTCAGGCGGGAGACCCAGTACTTC. It encodes CASSSRLAVRRETQYF.

The V and J genes are TRBV27 and TRBJ2-7; 12 nucleotides line up with TRBD2. With V trimmed by 5 bases and J by 7 bases, 3 bases remained unmatched. CDR3 length equals 13 residues. Germline assignment: CDR1 MNHEY and CDR2 SMNVEV (reference sequence). CDR3 loop: CASSTTSGGEQYF. The DNA of the CDR3 is TGTGCCAGCAGTACGACTAGCGGGGGAGAGCAGTACTTC.

In DNA, the CDR3 is TGTGCCAGCTCACCACGGCCACAGGGGCAAATGAACACTGAAGCTTTCTTT. It specifies CASSPRPQGQMNTEAFF. The rearrangement links TRBV18 to TRBJ1-1, with 7 positions matching TRBD1. V shed 1 base, J shed 0 bases, and the junction held 8 bases outside the gene matches. This CDR3 contains 17 residues. Germline loops: CDR1 KGHSH, CDR2 LQKENI.

V usage is TRBV7-9 and J usage is TRBJ1-1, with 8 bases identical to TRBD1. V lost 4 bases and J lost 4; bases outside the gene matches: 14. CDR3 length equals 17 residues. Germline CDR1 is SEHNR and CDR2 is FQNEAQ (reference sequence). The CDR3 here is CASSSFRGPSGSTEAFF. The CDR3 nucleotides are TGTGCCAGCAGCTCGTTCAGGGGGCCTTCGGGTAGCACTGAAGCTTTCTTT.

The rearrangement links TRBV19 to TRBJ2-2; perhaps TRBD2 as D (6 bases). Germline V gene data show CDR1 as LNHDA and CDR2 as SQIVND (reference sequence). CDR3 length equals 15 residues. With 2 bases removed from V and 4 bases from J, the gap between germline ends came to 11 bases. As DNA, the CDR3 is TGTGCCAGTAGTATACGGGGGAGAGGCACCGGGGAGCTGTTTTTT. Its translation is CASSIRGRGTGELFF.

The chain has TRBV29-1 and TRBJ1-1; D ambiguous. This CDR3 has 11 amino acids. CDR1 SQVTM and CDR2 ANQGSEA come from the germline V gene. V was cut by 7 bases and J by 1 base, with 7 bases left in between. The CDR3 coding sequence is TGCAGCGGTGTGGAGAACACTGAAGCTTTCTTT. This codes for CSGVENTEAFF.

The gene calls are TRBV7-2 and TRBJ1-5; TRBD1 is a possible D gene (6 bases). Germline loops: CDR1 SGHTA, CDR2 FQGNSA. V gave up 5 bases and J gave up 4 bases, with 15 bases separating them. This CDR3 is built from 15 residues. This CDR3 reads CASSPGGTGNQPQHF. CDR3 nucleotide sequence: TGTGCCAGCAGCCCCGGAGGAACAGGGAATCAGCCCCAGCATTTT.

The rearrangement uses TRBV7-2 and TRBJ2-1; D not certain. The CDR3 consists of 14 residues. Trimming left V 1 base short and J 7 bases short, with 11 bases between. CDR1 is SGHTA and CDR2 is FQGNSA in the germline V gene. This chain's CDR3 is CASSLVTQVNEQFF. CDR3 sequence (DNA): TGTGCCAGCAGCTTAGTAACCCAGGTTAATGAGCAGTTCTTC. Full variable domain (remainder filled in from reference TRBV7-2 and TRBJ2-1): GAGVSQSPSNKVTEKGKDVELRCDPISGHTALYWYRQSLGQGLEFLIYFQGNSAPDKSGLPSDRFSAERTGGSVSTLTIQRTQQEDSAVYLCASSLVTQVNEQFFGPGTRLTVL.

The gene calls are TRBV6-2 or TRBV6-3 and TRBJ2-1; TRBD1 matches 11 bases. This CDR3 has 15 residues. V dropped 4 bases and J dropped 6; count of bases not matched to a gene: 5. Germline CDR1 is MNHEY and CDR2 is SVGEGT. CDR3 in amino acids: CASSSDRGRVNEQFF. In nucleotides, the CDR3 is TGTGCCAGCAGTTCGGACAGGGGGCGGGTCAATGAGCAGTTCTTC.